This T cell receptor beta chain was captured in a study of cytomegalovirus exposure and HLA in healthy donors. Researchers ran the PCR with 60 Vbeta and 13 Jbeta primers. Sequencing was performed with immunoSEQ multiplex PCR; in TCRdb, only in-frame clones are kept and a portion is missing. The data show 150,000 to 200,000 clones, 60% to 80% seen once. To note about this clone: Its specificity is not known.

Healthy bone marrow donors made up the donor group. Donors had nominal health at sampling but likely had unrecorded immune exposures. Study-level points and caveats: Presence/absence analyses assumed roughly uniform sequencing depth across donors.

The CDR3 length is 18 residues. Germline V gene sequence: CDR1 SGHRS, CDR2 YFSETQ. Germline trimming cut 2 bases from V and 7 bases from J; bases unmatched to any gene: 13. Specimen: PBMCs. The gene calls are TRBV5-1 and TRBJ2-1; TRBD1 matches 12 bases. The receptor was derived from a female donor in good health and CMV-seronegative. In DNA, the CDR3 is TGCGCCAGCAGCTTCCGGGACAGGGGGCTCTGGGGGGGTAATGAGCAGTTCTTC. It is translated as CASSFRDRGLWGGNEQFF.